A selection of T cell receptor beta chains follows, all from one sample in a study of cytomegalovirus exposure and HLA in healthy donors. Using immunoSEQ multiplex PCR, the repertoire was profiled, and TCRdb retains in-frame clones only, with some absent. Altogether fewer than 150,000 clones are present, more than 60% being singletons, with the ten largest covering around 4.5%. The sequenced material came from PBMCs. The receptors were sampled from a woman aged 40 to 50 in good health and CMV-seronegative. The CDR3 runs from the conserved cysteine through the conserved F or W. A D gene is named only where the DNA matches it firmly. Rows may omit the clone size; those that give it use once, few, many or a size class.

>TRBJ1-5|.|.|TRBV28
CASSLGTPRGAQHF
TGTGCCAGCAGTTTAGGGACACCTAGAGGGGCCCAGCATTTT
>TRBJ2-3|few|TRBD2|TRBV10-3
CAIKGTSGTDTQYF
TGTGCCATCAAAGGGACTAGCGGCACAGATACGCAGTATTTT
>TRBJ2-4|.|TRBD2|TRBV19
CATLDRGGRKNKNIQYF
TGTGCCACCCTCGACCGGGGGGGCCGTAAGAACAAAAACATTCAGTACTTC
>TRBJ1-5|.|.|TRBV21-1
CASSKSGQPGQPQHF
TGTGCCAGCAGCAAATCGGGACAACCGGGTCAGCCCCAGCATTTT
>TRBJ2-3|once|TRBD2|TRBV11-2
CASSTGLAGADTQYF
TGTGCCAGCAGCACGGGACTAGCGGGAGCAGATACGCAGTATTTT
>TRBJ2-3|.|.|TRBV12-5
CASGPGTDTQYF
TGTGCTAGTGGACCAGGTACAGATACGCAGTATTTT
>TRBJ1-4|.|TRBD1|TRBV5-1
CASSLRTGVNEKLFF
TGCGCCAGCAGCTTGAGGACAGGGGTAAATGAAAAACTGTTTTTT
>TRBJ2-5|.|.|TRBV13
CASSLWVGGQETQYF
TGTGCCAGCAGCTTATGGGTCGGGGGGCAGGAGACCCAGTACTTC
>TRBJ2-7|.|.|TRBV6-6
CASRLALFDSFYEQYF
TGTGCCAGCAGGTTAGCCCTTTTCGACAGTTTCTACGAGCAGTACTTC
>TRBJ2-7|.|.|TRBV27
CASSLSPGVIYEQYF
TGTGCCAGCAGTTTATCACCAGGGGTAATCTACGAGCAGTACTTC
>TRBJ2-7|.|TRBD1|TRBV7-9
CASSLVETGDEQYF
TGTGCCAGCAGCTTAGTCGAGACAGGGGACGAGCAGTACTTC
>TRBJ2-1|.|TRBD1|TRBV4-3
CASSQSTRTGEQFF
TGCGCCAGCAGCCAATCTACCAGGACAGGTGAGCAGTTCTTC
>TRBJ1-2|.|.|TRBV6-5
CASSYRIPGHIYGYTF
TGTGCCAGCAGTTACCGAATTCCGGGACATATTTATGGCTACACCTTC
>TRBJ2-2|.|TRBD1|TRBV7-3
CASSPGQGRTGELFF
TGTGCCAGCAGTCCAGGACAGGGAAGGACCGGGGAGCTGTTTTTT
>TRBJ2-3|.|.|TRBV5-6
CASSLQGDTDTQYF
TGTGCCAGCAGCTTACAGGGCGACACAGATACGCAGTATTTT
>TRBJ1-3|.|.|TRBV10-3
CAISNVPGHHSGNTIYF
TGTGCCATCAGCAATGTACCTGGACACCACTCTGGAAACACCATATATTTT
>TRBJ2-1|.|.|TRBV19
CASSIQGPGDEQFF
TGTGCCAGTAGTATCCAGGGCCCGGGGGATGAGCAGTTCTTC
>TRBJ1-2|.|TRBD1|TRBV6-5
CASNPRGTGGYGYTF
TGTGCCAGCAACCCACGAGGGACAGGGGGCTATGGCTACACCTTC
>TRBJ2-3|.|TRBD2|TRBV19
CASSIGGGLAGDTQYF
TGTGCCAGTAGTATAGGAGGAGGACTAGCGGGAGATACGCAGTATTTT
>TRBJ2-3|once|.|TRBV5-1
CASSLDGGGDTQYF
TGCGCCAGCAGCTTGGACGGGGGAGGAGATACGCAGTATTTT
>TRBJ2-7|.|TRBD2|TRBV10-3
CAISEQLTSGYPNEQYF
TGTGCCATCAGTGAACAGTTGACTAGCGGGTATCCCAACGAGCAGTACTTC
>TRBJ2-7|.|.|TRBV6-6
CASRVGGGGEQYF
TGTGCCAGCAGGGTGGGGGGGGGCGGCGAGCAGTACTTC
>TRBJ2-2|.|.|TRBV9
CASSVDGILDTGELFF
TGTGCCAGCAGCGTGGACGGGATTCTGGACACCGGGGAGCTGTTTTTT
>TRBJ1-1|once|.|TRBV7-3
CASSPNPQGNTEAFF
TGTGCCAGCAGCCCGAACCCACAGGGGAACACTGAAGCTTTCTTT
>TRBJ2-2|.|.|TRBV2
CASKTLASYTGELFF
TGTGCCAGCAAGACTCTAGCGTCCTACACCGGGGAGCTGTTTTTT
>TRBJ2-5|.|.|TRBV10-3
CAISESTRSDQETQYF
TGTGCCATCAGTGAGTCGACTCGGAGCGACCAAGAGACCCAGTACTTC
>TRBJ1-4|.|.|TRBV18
CASSPRFGETNEKLFF
TGTGCCAGCTCACCTCGGTTCGGGGAGACTAATGAAAAACTGTTTTTT
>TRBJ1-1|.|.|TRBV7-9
CASSPPAGKVHEAFF
TGTGCCAGCAGCCCCCCGGCAGGGAAAGTCCATGAAGCTTTCTTT
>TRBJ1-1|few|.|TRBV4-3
CASSQAGLGAFF
TGCGCCAGCAGCCAAGCCGGCCTAGGAGCTTTCTTT